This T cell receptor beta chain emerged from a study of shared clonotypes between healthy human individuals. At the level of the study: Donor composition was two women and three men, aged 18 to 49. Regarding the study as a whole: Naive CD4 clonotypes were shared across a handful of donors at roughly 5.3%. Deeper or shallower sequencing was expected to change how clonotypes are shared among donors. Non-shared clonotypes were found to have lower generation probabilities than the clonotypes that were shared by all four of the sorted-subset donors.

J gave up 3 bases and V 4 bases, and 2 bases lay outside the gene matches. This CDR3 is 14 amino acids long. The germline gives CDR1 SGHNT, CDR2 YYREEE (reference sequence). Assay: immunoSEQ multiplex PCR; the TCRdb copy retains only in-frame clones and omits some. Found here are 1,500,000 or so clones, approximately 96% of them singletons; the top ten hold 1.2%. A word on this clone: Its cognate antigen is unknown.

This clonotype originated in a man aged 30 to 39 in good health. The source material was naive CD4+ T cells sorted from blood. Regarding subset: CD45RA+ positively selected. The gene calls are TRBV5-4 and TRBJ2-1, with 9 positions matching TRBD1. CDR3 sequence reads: CASSPGQGYNEQFF. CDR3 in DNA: TGTGCCAGCAGCCCGGGACAGGGCTACAATGAGCAGTTCTTC.